Following are 20 T cell receptor beta chains from one sample sequenced in a study of patients and donors after allogeneic stem cell transplantation. Via MiXCR, TCRdb re-called the RT-PCR reads, giving one row per CDR3 protein. This sample yields roughly 960,000 distinct CDR3 sequences, of which 18% are seen a single time; roughly 6% belongs to the top ten. Sequences were obtained from blood, either unsorted or a sorted T cell fraction (not recorded which). The receptors were sampled from a human donor who was either an allogeneic HSCT recipient or a stem cell or donor lymphocyte infusion donor (not recorded which). It is not recorded whose cells these are; they may come from a transplant donor.

This chain links TRBV4-2 with TRBJ2-7, with D possibly being TRBD2 (6 bases). The CDR3 loop spans 14 amino acids. The ends were cut back, 3 bases at V and 5 bases at J, with 14 bases in the middle. Germline V gene lookup returns CDR1 LGHNA and CDR2 YNFKEQ. Written as DNA, the CDR3 is TGTGCCAGCAGCCAGGGACGGGGGAGCCACGAGCAGTACTTC. Protein sequence: CASSQGRGSHEQYF.

This clonotype appeared a few times. The chain is built from TRBV20-1 and TRBJ2-5, with 7 bases aligning to TRBD2. The CDR3 covers 15 residues. The ends lost 5 bases at V and 4 bases at J; junction bases unmatched: 13. Germline CDR1 is DFQATT and CDR2 is SNEGSKA (reference sequence). CDR3: CSADPGAGPGETQYF. The DNA for the CDR3 is TGCAGTGCTGATCCCGGAGCGGGGCCAGGAGAGACCCAGTACTTC.

CDR3: CSVSGADTQYF. The CDR3 DNA reads TGCAGTGTATCGGGGGCAGATACGCAGTATTTT. The genes are TRBV20-1 and TRBJ2-3, with D perhaps matching TRBD2 (6 bases). This CDR3 comprises 11 residues. Germline V gene data show CDR1 as DFQATT and CDR2 as SNEGSKA (reference sequence). Trimming pared 7 bases from V and 4 bases from J, leaving 9 bases between.

This clonotype has a count of ten or more. V and J are TRBV5-1 and TRBJ1-1; D ambiguous. The CDR3 runs 15 residues. Germline CDR1 and CDR2: SGHRS and YFSETQ. V was trimmed by 0 bases and J by 3 bases, leaving 12 bases between them. DNA for the CDR3: TGCGCCAGCAGCTTGGTGGGGTTATTGTACACTGAAGCTTTCTTT. Its protein product is CASSLVGLLYTEAFF.

The CDR3 DNA reads as TGTGCCAGCAGGAACTATGAGGGCTACGAGCAGTACTTC. It translates to CASRNYEGYEQYF. The chain employs TRBV6-1 and TRBJ2-7, with a weak D call TRBD2 (5 bases). Germline V gene sequence: CDR1 MNHNS, CDR2 SASEGT. Trimming took off 6 bases at V and 3 bases at J, with 12 bases between the two ends. The CDR3 has 13 amino acids.

This clonotype has ten or more counts. The V and J genes are TRBV12-3 or TRBV12-4 and TRBJ2-3; maybe TRBD2 (6 bases). The CDR3 has 15 residues. The V and J ends lost 3 bases and 0 bases respectively, with 10 bases between them. CDR3: CASSFWGRSTDTQYF. DNA for the CDR3: TGTGCCAGCAGTTTCTGGGGGAGGAGCACAGATACGCAGTATTTT.

This clonotype was seen only a few times. In DNA, the CDR3 is TGTGCCAGCAGGAACCGTGGGGGCTCTAATGAAAAACTGTTTTTT. It codes for CASRNRGGSNEKLFF. The rearrangement links TRBV25-1 to TRBJ1-4; TRBD1 might be the D (6 bases). The ends were cut back, 6 bases at V and 3 bases at J, with 14 bases in the middle. The CDR3 extends over 15 amino acids. Looked up from germline, CDR1 is MGHDK and CDR2 is SYGVNS.

The J gene is TRBJ2-6, the V gene TRBV7-6; no firm D call. V was cut by 5 bases and J by 0 bases, with 14 bases left in between. Germline V gene lookup returns CDR1 SGHVS and CDR2 FNYEAQ. The CDR3 is made up of 17 amino acids. The CDR3 protein is CASSTTPGSSGANVLTF. CDR3 nucleotide sequence: TGTGCCAGCAGCACCACGCCCGGGTCCTCTGGGGCCAACGTCCTGACTTTC.

The genes are TRBV10-2 and TRBJ1-5; 9 nucleotides line up with TRBD1. The length of the CDR3 is 15 residues. Germline lookup yields CDR1 WSHSY and CDR2 SAAADI. Trimming took 6 bases from V and 1 from J; bases not matched to a gene: 4. CDR3 bases: TGCGCCAGCAGACAGACAGGGGGGAGCAATCAGCCCCAGCATTTT. It yields the protein CASRQTGGSNQPQHF.

The genes are TRBV29-1 and TRBJ1-3; D gene unclear. The V end was cut by 3 bases, the J end by 2 bases, with 17 bases between. The germline V gene encodes CDR1 SQVTM and CDR2 ANQGSEA. The CDR3 consists of 16 residues. In DNA form, the CDR3 reads TGCAGCGTTGATCCGTTCCTCAATAATGCTGGAAACACCATATATTTT. It is translated as CSVDPFLNNAGNTIYF.

This clonotype occurred a few times. V is TRBV15 and J is TRBJ2-1, with D possibly matching TRBD1 (7 bases). V dropped 0 bases and J dropped 8 bases, with 17 bases sitting between them. The CDR3 is 16 amino acids. The V gene's germline CDR1 is LNHNV and CDR2 YYDKDF (reference sequence). The CDR3 DNA reads as TGTGCCACCAGCAGAGATCGGAGGGGCCAGGGGGATGAGCAGTTCTTC. It specifies CATSRDRRGQGDEQFF.

This clonotype was seen more than once but under ten times. The genes are TRBV11-2 and TRBJ2-1, with 9 bases fitting TRBD2. The CDR3 sequence is 16 residues long. Germline CDR1 reads SGHAT; CDR2 reads FQNNGV. V lost 5 bases to trimming and J lost 5 bases; unmatched junction nucleotides: 10. The CDR3 bases are TGTGCCAGCAGCCCTCCCTTTAGCGGGGGAAACAATGAGCAGTTCTTC. This encodes CASSPPFSGGNNEQFF.

The rearrangement uses TRBV7-6 and TRBJ2-5; tentative D call: TRBD1 (5 bases). V lost 3 bases and J lost 1, with 15 bases in between. CDR3 length equals 16 residues. Germline CDR1 SGHVS, CDR2 FNYEAQ. The CDR3 loop reads CASSFRVSPSQETQYF. In DNA, the CDR3 is TGTGCCAGCAGCTTCAGGGTCTCCCCTTCCCAAGAGACCCAGTACTTC.

This chain uses TRBV20-1 with TRBJ2-1, with D tentatively TRBD2 (5 bases). Between the trimmed V and J ends, which lost 0 bases and 6 bases, there was a span of 15 bases. Germline V lookup: CDR1 DFQATT, CDR2 SNEGSKA (reference sequence). The CDR3 has 15 residues. The CDR3 DNA reads TGCAGTGCTAGAGATTGGGCTAGCTCGGGCAATGAGCAGTTCTTC. Amino acids: CSARDWASSGNEQFF.

The CDR3 sequence: CATSRTFQGFSNQPQHF. CDR3 coding DNA: TGTGCCACCAGCAGAACCTTTCAAGGTTTTAGCAATCAGCCCCAGCATTTT. The chain links TRBV15 to TRBJ1-5, with unresolved D. The ends were cut back, 2 bases at V and 0 bases at J, with 14 bases in the middle. The CDR3 contains 17 residues. Looked up from germline, CDR1 is LNHNV and CDR2 is YYDKDF (reference sequence).

This rearrangement joins TRBV24-1 to TRBJ2-3; D remains ambiguous. Looked up from germline, CDR1 is KGHDR and CDR2 is SFDVKD. V lost 3 bases to trimming and J lost 2 bases, with 8 bases between them. This CDR3 region has 14 residues. The CDR3 spells CATSDPGLTDTQYF. CDR3 coding DNA: TGTGCCACCAGTGATCCGGGCCTCACAGATACGCAGTATTTT.

The chain carries TRBV13 and TRBJ2-1; TRBD2 matches 9 bases. The CDR3 sequence is 16 residues long. Germline loops: CDR1 PRHDT, CDR2 FYEKMQ (reference sequence). Trimming at V came to 5 bases and at J to 8 bases, leaving 13 bases not matched to a gene. The CDR3 DNA reads as TGTGCCAGCAGCCGCCGGACTAGCGCTCCTGGCCATGAGCAGTTCTTC. Its translation is CASSRRTSAPGHEQFF.

The chain combines TRBV13 with TRBJ2-7, with D maybe TRBD2 (6 bases). V was clipped by 5 bases and J by 4 bases, with 15 bases between them. Germline lookup yields CDR1 PRHDT and CDR2 FYEKMQ (reference sequence). The CDR3 totals 14 residues. The chain's CDR3 is CASSVTGAQYEQYF. The CDR3 coding sequence is TGTGCCAGCAGCGTAACGGGAGCTCAATACGAGCAGTACTTC.

The chain joins TRBV10-2 to TRBJ2-7; either TRBD1 or TRBD2 may fit D (5 bases each). The CDR3 contains 14 residues. The germline V gene encodes CDR1 WSHSY and CDR2 SAAADI. The V gene lost 8 bases and the J gene lost 1 base, with 15 bases spanning the gap. CDR3: CASSEQEASYEQYF. The CDR3 coding sequence is TGCGCCAGCTCAGAACAGGAGGCTTCCTACGAGCAGTACTTC.

The rearrangement uses TRBV7-2 and TRBJ2-2; D uncertain. CDR3 length equals 16 residues. Germline V gene lookup returns CDR1 SGHTA and CDR2 FQGNSA. V dropped 5 bases and J dropped 2 bases, with 15 bases sitting between them. In DNA, the CDR3 is TGTGCCAGCAGCCCCAACTCGGCACTAAACACCGGGGAGCTGTTTTTT. It encodes CASSPNSALNTGELFF.